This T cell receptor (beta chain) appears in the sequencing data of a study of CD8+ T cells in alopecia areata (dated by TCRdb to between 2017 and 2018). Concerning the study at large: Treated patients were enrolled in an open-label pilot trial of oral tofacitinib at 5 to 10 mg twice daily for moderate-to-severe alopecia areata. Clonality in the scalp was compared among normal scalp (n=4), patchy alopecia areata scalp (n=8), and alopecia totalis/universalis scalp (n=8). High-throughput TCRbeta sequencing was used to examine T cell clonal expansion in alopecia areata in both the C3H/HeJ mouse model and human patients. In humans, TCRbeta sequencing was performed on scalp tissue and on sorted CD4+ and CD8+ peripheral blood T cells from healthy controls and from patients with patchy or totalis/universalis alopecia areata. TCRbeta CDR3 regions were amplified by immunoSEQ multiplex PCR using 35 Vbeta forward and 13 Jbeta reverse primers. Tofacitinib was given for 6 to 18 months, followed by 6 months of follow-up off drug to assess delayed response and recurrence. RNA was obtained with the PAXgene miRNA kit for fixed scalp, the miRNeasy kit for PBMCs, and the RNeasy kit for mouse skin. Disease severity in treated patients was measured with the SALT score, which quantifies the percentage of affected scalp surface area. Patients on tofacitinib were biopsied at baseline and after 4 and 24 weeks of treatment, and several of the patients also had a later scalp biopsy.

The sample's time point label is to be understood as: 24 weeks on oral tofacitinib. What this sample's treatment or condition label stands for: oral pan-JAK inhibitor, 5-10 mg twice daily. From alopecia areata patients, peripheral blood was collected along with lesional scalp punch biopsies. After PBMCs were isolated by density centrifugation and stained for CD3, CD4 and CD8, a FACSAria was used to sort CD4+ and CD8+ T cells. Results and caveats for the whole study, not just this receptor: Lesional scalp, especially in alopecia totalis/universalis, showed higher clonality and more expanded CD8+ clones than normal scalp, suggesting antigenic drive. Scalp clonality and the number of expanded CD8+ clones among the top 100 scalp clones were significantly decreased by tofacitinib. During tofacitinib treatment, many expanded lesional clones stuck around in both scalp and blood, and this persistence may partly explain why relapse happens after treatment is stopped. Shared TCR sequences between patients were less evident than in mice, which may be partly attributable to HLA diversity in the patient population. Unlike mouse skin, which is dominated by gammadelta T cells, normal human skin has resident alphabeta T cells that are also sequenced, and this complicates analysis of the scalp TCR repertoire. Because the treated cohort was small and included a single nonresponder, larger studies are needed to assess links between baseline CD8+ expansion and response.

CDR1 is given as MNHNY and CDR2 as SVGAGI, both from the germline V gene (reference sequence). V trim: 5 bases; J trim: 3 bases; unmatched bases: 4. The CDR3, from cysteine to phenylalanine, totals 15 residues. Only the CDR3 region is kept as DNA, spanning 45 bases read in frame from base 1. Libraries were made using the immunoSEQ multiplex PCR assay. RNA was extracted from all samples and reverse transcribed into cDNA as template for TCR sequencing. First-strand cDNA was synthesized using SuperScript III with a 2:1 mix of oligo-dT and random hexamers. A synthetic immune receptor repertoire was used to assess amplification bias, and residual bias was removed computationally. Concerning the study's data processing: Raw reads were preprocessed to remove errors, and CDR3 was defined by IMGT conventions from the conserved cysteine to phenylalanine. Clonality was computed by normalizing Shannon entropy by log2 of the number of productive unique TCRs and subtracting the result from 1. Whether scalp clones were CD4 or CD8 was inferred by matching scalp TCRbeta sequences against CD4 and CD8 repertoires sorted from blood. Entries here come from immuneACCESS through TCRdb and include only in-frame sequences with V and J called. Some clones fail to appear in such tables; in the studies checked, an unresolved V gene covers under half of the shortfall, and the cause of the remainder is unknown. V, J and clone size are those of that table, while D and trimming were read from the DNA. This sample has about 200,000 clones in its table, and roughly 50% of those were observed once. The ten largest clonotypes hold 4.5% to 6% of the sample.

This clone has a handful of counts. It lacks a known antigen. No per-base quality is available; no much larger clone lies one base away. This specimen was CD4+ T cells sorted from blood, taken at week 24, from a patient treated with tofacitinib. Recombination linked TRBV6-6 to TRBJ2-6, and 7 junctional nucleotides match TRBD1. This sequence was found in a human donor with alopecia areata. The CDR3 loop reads CASSPGGSGANVLTF. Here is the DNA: TGTGCCAGCAGTCCAGGGGGTAGTGGGGCCAACGTCCTGACTTTC.